One and the same sample provided the 24 T cell receptor beta chains below, sequenced in a study of blood T cell repertoires in COVID-19. Only in-frame clones appear in the TCRdb table, and some are missing; sequencing was by immunoSEQ multiplex PCR. The repertoire holds roughly 70,000 clones, with around 89% as singletons. Sequencing input: peripheral blood. Source of these receptors: a woman older than 75 with active COVID-19.

The genes are TRBV7-2 and TRBJ2-3; 8 positions match TRBD1. The germline V gene encodes CDR1 SGHTA and CDR2 FQGNSA. Unmatched junction bases numbered 10, after V lost 8 bases and J lost 6 bases. CDR3 length: 14 residues. CDR3 protein: CASRGGQERDTQYF. As DNA, the CDR3 is TGTGCCAGCCGAGGGGGACAGGAAAGGGATACGCAGTATTTT.

V gene TRBV21-1 combines with J gene TRBJ2-5; TRBD2 was called by the table and not checked on the DNA. TRBV21-1 is flagged as a pseudogene. This CDR3 comprises 16 residues. The CDR3 DNA follows: TGTGCCAGCAGCAAAGAGCTAGCGGGGTCTCAAGAGACCCAGTACTTC. Its translation: CASSKELAGSQETQYF.

This clone was counted a single time. The chain is built from TRBV18 and TRBJ2-7; 10 bases agree with TRBD1. Germline V gives CDR1 KGHSH, CDR2 LQKENI. CDR3 length: 19 amino acids. The V segment lost 1 base and the J segment 1 base; nucleotides outside the gene matches: 13. CDR3 in DNA: TGTGCCAGCTCACCACAAGTTCGGCGAGGACAGGGGGTTTCCTACGAGCAGTACTTC. This gives the protein CASSPQVRRGQGVSYEQYF.

This chain connects TRBV4-3 to TRBJ2-3, with 8 bases that match TRBD2. The V segment lost 2 bases and the J segment 6 bases; nucleotides outside the gene matches: 7. The CDR3 sequence is 15 residues long. Germline CDR1 reads LGHNA; CDR2 reads YSLEER. The CDR3 region is CASSQSTSARDTQYF. In DNA form, the CDR3 reads TGCGCCAGCAGCCAATCGACTAGCGCAAGGGATACGCAGTATTTT.

The chain is built from TRBV4-3 and TRBJ2-5; weak D call: TRBD2 (5 bases). The CDR3 has 13 residues. Looked up from germline, CDR1 is LGHNA and CDR2 is YSLEER. Trimming stripped 2 bases from V and 3 bases from J, with 7 bases between. The CDR3 spells CASSQLAEETQYF. The CDR3 DNA reads as TGCGCCAGCAGCCAACTAGCCGAAGAGACCCAGTACTTC.

The chain combines TRBV18 with TRBJ2-2, with 9 bases aligning to TRBD1. There are 15 residues in the CDR3. After removal of 3 bases from V and 6 bases from J, the junction contained 5 bases not matched to a gene. CDR1 and CDR2 (germline): KGHSH, LQKENI. CDR3: CASSPGQGSPGELFF. In DNA form, the CDR3 reads TGTGCCAGCTCACCGGGACAGGGTAGTCCCGGGGAGCTGTTTTTT.

The V and J genes are TRBV14 and TRBJ1-3; D might be TRBD1 (5 bases). The germline CDR1 and CDR2 sequences are SGHDN and FVKESK. Trimming removed 1 base from V and 1 base from J, with 11 bases in between. This CDR3 is built from 16 residues. In DNA form, the CDR3 reads TGTGCCAGCAGCCAAGTGAATGGGGGGTCTGGAAACACCATATATTTT. This encodes CASSQVNGGSGNTIYF.

The genes are TRBV19 and TRBJ2-3; D gene unclear. The CDR3 has 11 residues. The V gene's germline CDR1 is LNHDA and CDR2 SQIVND (reference sequence). The V gene lost 5 bases and the J gene lost 4 bases, with 4 bases spanning the gap. The CDR3 is CASSPSDTQYF. In DNA, the CDR3 is TGTGCCAGTAGTCCCTCAGATACGCAGTATTTT.

V and J are TRBV19 and TRBJ1-4; weak D call: TRBD1 (5 bases). V was trimmed by 3 bases and J by 2 bases, leaving 13 bases between them. CDR1 and CDR2 (germline): LNHDA, SQIVND (reference sequence). The CDR3 covers 16 residues. CDR3 DNA: TGTGCCAGTAGTATGTTGGGCGCAGGGACTAATGAAAAACTGTTTTTT. It encodes CASSMLGAGTNEKLFF.

The chain couples TRBV25-1 to TRBJ2-3; weak D call: TRBD2 (5 bases). Germline loops: CDR1 MGHDK, CDR2 SYGVNS. With 6 bases removed from V and 7 bases from J, the gap between germline ends came to 11 bases. The CDR3 runs 12 residues. In DNA, the CDR3 is TGTGCCAGCAGCCTGAGCGGAAATACGCAGTATTTT. Translation gives CASSLSGNTQYF. Combining the CDR3 with reference TRBV25-1 and TRBJ2-3 gives the whole variable domain EADIYQTPRYLVIGTGKKITLECSQTMGHDKMYWYQQDPGMELHLIHYSYGVNSTEKGDLSSESTVSRIRTEHFPLTLESARPSHTSQYLCASSLSGNTQYFGPGTRLTVL.

This clone is a singleton in its sample. This chain uses TRBV18 with TRBJ2-3; 11 bases agree with TRBD2. After removal of 5 bases from V and 1 base from J, the junction contained 14 bases not matched to a gene. Germline loops: CDR1 KGHSH, CDR2 LQKENI. This CDR3 is 19 amino acids long. Here the CDR3 reads CASSSILLAGATGTDTQYF. The CDR3 DNA follows: TGTGCCAGCTCATCAATCCTACTAGCGGGAGCTACTGGCACAGATACGCAGTATTTT.

V is TRBV12-3 or TRBV12-4 and J is TRBJ2-2; the D gene is possibly TRBD2 (7 bases). The ends were cut back, 3 bases at V and 7 bases at J, with 9 bases in the middle. The CDR3 extends over 13 amino acids. CDR3 bases: TGTGCCAGCAGTTTCGGGGGGCGCGGGGAGCTGTTTTTT. Translation gives CASSFGGRGELFF.

The chain combines TRBV11-2 with TRBJ2-7, with 13 nucleotides matching TRBD2. This CDR3 has 14 amino acids. J was trimmed by 6 bases and V by 5 bases; bases with no gene match: 4. CDR1 is SGHAT and CDR2 is FQNNGV in the germline V gene. CDR3 nucleotides: TGTGCCAGCAGCCCGGGGACTAGCGGGATCGAGCAGTACTTC. Translation gives CASSPGTSGIEQYF.

This sequence joins TRBV15 and TRBJ2-1; 12 positions match TRBD2. CDR1 is LNHNV, CDR2 YYDKDF, per germline (reference sequence). This CDR3 spans 16 amino acids. Trimming at V came to 5 bases and at J to 7 bases, leaving 9 bases not matched to a gene. The CDR3 loop is CATSDLAGGPRNEQFF. In DNA form, the CDR3 reads TGTGCCACCAGCGACCTAGCGGGAGGGCCTCGAAATGAGCAGTTCTTC.

The rearrangement links TRBV24-1 to TRBJ2-2; 7 bases match TRBD2. Germline V lookup: CDR1 KGHDR, CDR2 SFDVKD. The CDR3 has 15 amino acids. The junction had 6 bases not matched to a gene; V was cut back by 6 bases and J by 3 bases. The CDR3: CATSQGGRDTGELFF. The CDR3 nucleotides are TGTGCCACCAGTCAGGGCGGGAGAGACACCGGGGAGCTGTTTTTT.

This chain links TRBV28 with TRBJ2-1; 13 bases line up with TRBD2. V shed 10 bases, J shed 8 bases, and the junction held 8 bases outside the gene matches. The CDR3 sequence is 14 residues long. The V gene's germline CDR1 is MDHEN and CDR2 SYDVKM. The CDR3 protein is CATRGTSGKDEQFF. CDR3 nucleotides: TGTGCCACCCGGGGGACTAGCGGGAAAGATGAGCAGTTCTTC.

The V gene is TRBV6-2 or TRBV6-3, the J gene TRBJ2-2; 9 nucleotides match TRBD1. Trimming cost V 0 bases and J 7 bases; bases outside gene matches: 6. Germline V lookup: CDR1 MNHEY, CDR2 SVGEGT. CDR3 length: 16 amino acids. CDR3 sequence reads: CASSYSTDRGIGELFF. The CDR3 bases are TGTGCCAGCAGTTACTCGACGGACAGGGGAATCGGGGAGCTGTTTTTT.

The chain combines TRBV30 with TRBJ2-5, with 10 bases lining up with TRBD2. CDR3 size: 16 residues. CDR1 is GTSNPN and CDR2 is SVGIG in the germline V gene (reference sequence). The trim removed 4 bases at V and 4 bases at J, leaving 12 bases unmatched. The CDR3 nucleotides read TGTGCCTGGATCGATAGGAACCGACTAGCGGGAGAGACCCAGTACTTC. Residues: CAWIDRNRLAGETQYF.

This clone was counted once. The chain recombines TRBV18 with TRBJ2-7, with D possibly being TRBD2 (6 bases). The ends were cut back, 2 bases at V and 2 bases at J, with 10 bases in the middle. The CDR3 consists of 14 residues. CDR1 and CDR2 (germline): KGHSH, LQKENI. The CDR3 region is CASSPGGSAYEQYF. For the CDR3, the DNA is TGTGCCAGCTCACCAGGGGGGAGTGCCTACGAGCAGTACTTC.

The rearrangement uses TRBV6-2 or TRBV6-3 and TRBJ1-5, with D possibly matching TRBD1 (5 bases). The CDR3 spans 17 residues. Germline CDR1 is MNHEY and CDR2 is SVGEGT. V lost 2 bases to trimming and J lost 6 bases, with 20 bases between them. CDR3: CASSYTHRGSPGQPQHF. CDR3 bases: TGTGCCAGCAGTTACACCCACCGGGGGAGTCCCGGTCAGCCCCAGCATTTT.

This rearrangement joins TRBV6-4 to TRBJ1-1; no clear D. Germline CDR1 MRHNA, CDR2 SNTAGT. V was trimmed by 3 bases and J by 1 base, leaving 6 bases between them. The CDR3 contains 13 residues. CDR3: CASSEHRNTEAFF. The CDR3 DNA reads TGTGCCAGCAGTGAACACAGGAACACTGAAGCTTTCTTT.

This chain uses TRBV10-2 with TRBJ1-6; 8 positions match TRBD1. This CDR3 has 15 amino acids. J gave up 6 bases and V 10 bases, and 11 bases lay outside the gene matches. CDR1 is WSHSY, CDR2 SAAADI, per germline. The CDR3 DNA sequence: TGCGCCACCAGGGACAGGCCCAGGCCTAATTCACCCCTCCACTTT. This codes for CATRDRPRPNSPLHF.

V is TRBV5-1 and J is TRBJ2-3; possible D gene TRBD2, 6 bases. This CDR3 region has 16 residues. V gave up 3 bases and J gave up 2 bases, with 16 bases separating them. The germline gives CDR1 SGHRS, CDR2 YFSETQ. The CDR3 loop is CASSSGDHQPTDTQYF. CDR3 sequence (DNA): TGCGCCAGCAGCTCGGGGGACCACCAACCCACAGATACGCAGTATTTT.

The chain is built from TRBV5-1 and TRBJ2-1; 13 positions agree with TRBD2. Germline trimming cut 2 bases from V and 7 bases from J; bases unmatched to any gene: 3. CDR1 is SGHRS and CDR2 is YFSETQ in the germline V gene. The CDR3 has 15 residues. CDR3 amino acids: CASSFTSGRGNEQFF. DNA for the CDR3: TGCGCCAGCAGCTTTACTAGCGGGAGGGGTAATGAGCAGTTCTTC.